Listed here are 25 T cell receptor beta chains from one sample, sequenced in a study of T cells in localized non-small cell lung cancer. Generated by immunoSEQ multiplex PCR, the TCRdb table keeps only in-frame clones and is missing some. The data show roughly 15,000 clones, with approximately 85% seen just once and more than 20% held by the top ten. The material sequenced was peripheral blood, taken before any cancer treatment. The receptors derive from a female donor over 55 with stage I squamous cell lung carcinoma.

The chain uses TRBV5-4 and TRBJ2-3; 7 bases line up with TRBD2. Looked up from germline, CDR1 is SGHNT and CDR2 is YYREEE (reference sequence). The CDR3 runs to 15 residues. Losses at the gene ends were 0 bases for V and 2 bases for J; bases not matched to a gene: 3. For the CDR3, the DNA is TGTGCCAGCAGCTTGGCCGGGGGGTACACAGATACGCAGTATTTT. The encoded protein is CASSLAGGYTDTQYF. The whole variable domain, filled in from reference TRBV5-4 and TRBJ2-3, reads ETGVTQSPTHLIKTRGQQVTLRCSSQSGHNTVSWYQQALGQGPQFIFQYYREEENGRGNFPPRFSGLQFPNYSSELNVNALELDDSALYLCASSLAGGYTDTQYFGPGTRLTVL.

The chain combines TRBV30 with TRBJ2-6; a weak D match, TRBD2 (5 bases). The CDR3 runs to 14 residues. Germline V gives CDR1 GTSNPN, CDR2 SVGIG (reference sequence). Trimming stripped 8 bases from V and 0 bases from J, with 11 bases between. CDR3 amino acids: CAAGLDSGANVLTF. For the CDR3, the DNA is TGTGCCGCCGGACTCGACTCTGGGGCCAACGTCCTGACTTTC.

The chain joins TRBV6-1 to TRBJ1-1; tentatively, D is TRBD1 (6 bases). The V and J ends lost 2 bases and 4 bases respectively, with 20 bases between them. CDR1 and CDR2 (germline): MNHNS, SASEGT. CDR3 length: 17 residues. CDR3 in DNA: TGTGCCAGCAGTGAAAATTCGCGAACAGGGCGGAGCACTGAAGCTTTCTTT. This sequence encodes CASSENSRTGRSTEAFF.

This chain connects TRBV6-5 to TRBJ1-4; perhaps TRBD1 as D (6 bases). Trimming took 2 bases from V and 4 from J, leaving 8 bases between them. The CDR3 loop spans 14 amino acids. Germline lookup yields CDR1 MNHEY and CDR2 SVGAGI. This chain's CDR3 is CASSYGQFNEKLFF. DNA for the CDR3: TGTGCCAGCAGTTACGGACAGTTTAATGAAAAACTGTTTTTT.

The chain couples TRBV28 to TRBJ1-1; 7 bases are a match to TRBD1. CDR1 is MDHEN, CDR2 SYDVKM, per germline. This CDR3 region has 14 residues. With 0 bases clipped from V and 7 bases from J, the junction kept 5 bases outside the gene matches. The CDR3 protein is CASSLWARGDEAFF. Written as DNA, the CDR3 is TGTGCCAGCAGTTTATGGGCCAGGGGGGATGAAGCTTTCTTT.

This sequence joins TRBV19 and TRBJ1-5, with 8 bases aligning to TRBD1. The CDR3 is 21 residues long. The trim removed 5 bases at V and 1 base at J, leaving 22 bases unmatched. Germline CDR1 and CDR2: LNHDA and SQIVND (reference sequence). CDR3 coding DNA: TGTGCCAGTAGTCCCGACCGGTCACAGGACAGGGCTATTGCGAGCAATCAGCCCCAGCATTTT. The encoded protein is CASSPDRSQDRAIASNQPQHF.

The rearrangement links TRBV19 to TRBJ2-2; D is unresolved. The CDR3 consists of 15 residues. CDR1 is LNHDA, CDR2 SQIVND, per germline (reference sequence). The V end lost 4 bases, the J end lost 2 bases, and 11 bases lay between the germline ends. The CDR3 nucleotides read TGTGCCAGTAGTACCCGGACCGACAACACCGGGGAGCTGTTTTTT. It is translated as CASSTRTDNTGELFF.

The chain recombines TRBV2 with TRBJ1-1, with D possibly being TRBD1 (5 bases). CDR3 length: 13 amino acids. Germline CDR1 and CDR2: SNHLY and FYNNEI. The V end was cut by 7 bases, the J end by 2 bases, with 11 bases between. The CDR3 bases are TGTGCCAGCACCTACCAGGGTAACACTGAAGCTTTCTTT. It yields the protein CASTYQGNTEAFF.

V is TRBV9 and J is TRBJ1-6; the D is unclear. Germline CDR1 is SGDLS and CDR2 is YYNGEE. V was pared by 0 bases and J by 0 bases, with 7 bases between. The CDR3 length is 16 residues. CDR3 in DNA: TGTGCCAGCAGCGTAGGAGTGAGCTCCTATAATTCACCCCTCCACTTT. Translation gives CASSVGVSSYNSPLHF.

This clone appeared a single time. This chain joins TRBV4-1 and TRBJ1-2; the D is unclear. The CDR3 covers 15 residues. Trimming removed 0 bases from V and 4 bases from J, with 12 bases in between. Germline lookup yields CDR1 MGHRA and CDR2 YSYEKL. The DNA of the CDR3 is TGCGCCAGCAGCCAAGATAAGCAGGTGCTCTATGGCTACACCTTC. Translated: CASSQDKQVLYGYTF.

The chain joins TRBV19 to TRBJ1-1; no clear D gene. Deletions cut 3 bases from V and 2 bases from J, with 7 bases between. The CDR3 covers 13 residues. From germline, CDR1 is LNHDA and CDR2 SQIVND (reference sequence). CDR3 in amino acids: CASSITSNTEAFF. The CDR3, as DNA: TGTGCCAGTAGTATTACGAGTAACACTGAAGCTTTCTTT. Full variable domain (outside the CDR3, taken from reference TRBV19 and TRBJ1-1): DGGITQSPKYLFRKEGQNVTLSCEQNLNHDAMYWYRQDPGQGLRLIYYSQIVNDFQKGDIAEGYSVSREKKESFPLTVTSAQKNPTAFYLCASSITSNTEAFFGQGTRLTVV.

This chain joins TRBV11-3 and TRBJ2-1; D gene uncertain. V dropped 2 bases and J dropped 7 bases, with 6 bases sitting between them. Germline values: CDR1 SGHNT, CDR2 YENEEA. The CDR3 totals 12 residues. This chain's CDR3 is CASSLLGNEQFF. Here the CDR3 DNA reads TGTGCCAGCAGCTTATTGGGGAATGAGCAGTTCTTC.

This chain connects TRBV18 to TRBJ1-1; D is undetermined. Germline lookup yields CDR1 KGHSH and CDR2 LQKENI. This CDR3 comprises 13 residues. The V gene lost 2 bases and the J gene lost 2 bases, with 6 bases spanning the gap. The CDR3 sequence is CASSPGFNTEAFF. CDR3 DNA: TGTGCCAGCTCACCAGGATTCAACACTGAAGCTTTCTTT.

The chain is built from TRBV6-5 and TRBJ2-1; D call uncertain. The V end lost 5 bases, the J end lost 8 bases, and 16 bases lay between the germline ends. The CDR3 runs to 14 residues. Germline V lookup: CDR1 MNHEY, CDR2 SVGAGI. As DNA, the CDR3 is TGTGCCAGCAGTCCAGGACCGCTGGAGTATGAGCAGTTCTTC. Translated, it gives CASSPGPLEYEQFF.

This chain joins TRBV28 and TRBJ1-5, with no clear D. The CDR3 is made up of 13 amino acids. The germline gives CDR1 MDHEN, CDR2 SYDVKM. V was trimmed by 8 bases and J by 3 bases, leaving 11 bases between them. The CDR3 DNA is TGTGCCAGCGGCCCGGGCAACAATCAGCCCCAGCATTTT. Its translation: CASGPGNNQPQHF. The whole variable domain, remainder taken from reference TRBV28 and TRBJ1-5, is DVKVTQSSRYLVKRTGEKVFLECVQDMDHENMFWYRQDPGLGLRLIYFSYDVKMKEKGDIPEGYSVSREKKERFSLILESASTNQTSMYLCASGPGNNQPQHFGDGTRLSIL.

The CDR3 here is CAWSVWQPGAGANVLTF. As DNA, the CDR3 is TGTGCCTGGAGTGTATGGCAGCCAGGGGCTGGGGCCAACGTCCTGACTTTC. The chain employs TRBV30 and TRBJ2-6, with a weak D call TRBD1 (6 bases). V gave up 0 bases and J gave up 2 bases, with 14 bases separating them. Germline V gene lookup returns CDR1 GTSNPN and CDR2 SVGIG (reference sequence). CDR3 length: 17 residues.

Within the sample, this clone is medium-sized. The chain is built from TRBV7-9 and TRBJ1-5; tentatively, D is TRBD1 (5 bases). The CDR3 covers 15 residues. CDR1 SEHNR and CDR2 FQNEAQ come from the germline V gene (reference sequence). V was cut by 4 bases and J by 0 bases, with 10 bases left in between. CDR3 sequence reads: CASSSGGYSNQPQHF. CDR3 nucleotide sequence: TGTGCCAGCAGCTCCGGGGGTTATAGCAATCAGCCCCAGCATTTT. Full variable domain (missing parts from reference TRBV7-9 and TRBJ1-5): DTGVSQNPRHKITKRGQNVTFRCDPISEHNRLYWYRQTLGQGPEFLTYFQNEAQLEKSRLLSDRFSAERPKGSFSTLEIQRTEQGDSAMYLCASSSGGYSNQPQHFGDGTRLSIL.

This clone has just a few counts. This chain links TRBV5-6 with TRBJ2-5; 7 bases map to TRBD1. With 2 bases clipped from V and 10 bases from J, the junction kept 8 bases outside the gene matches. Per germline, CDR1 SGHDT and CDR2 YYEEEE. This CDR3 has 13 amino acids. Written as DNA, the CDR3 is TGTGCCAGCAGCTTAACAGGGGCCGCGAACCAGTACTTC. Encoded protein: CASSLTGAANQYF. Combining the CDR3 with reference TRBV5-6 and TRBJ2-5 gives the whole variable domain DAGVTQSPTHLIKTRGQQVTLRCSPKSGHDTVSWYQQALGQGPQFIFQYYEEEERQRGNFPDRFSGHQFPNYSSELNVNALLLGDSALYLCASSLTGAANQYFGPGTRLLVL.

CDR3 sequence: CASSPPRTGELFF. The CDR3 region has the DNA TGTGCCAGCAGTCCACCGCGCACCGGGGAGCTGTTTTTT. The rearrangement links TRBV27 to TRBJ2-2; the D is unclear. In germline, CDR1 is MNHEY, CDR2 SMNVEV (reference sequence). The CDR3 totals 13 residues. Trimming shortened V by 5 bases and J by 4 bases, and 8 bases separated the two germline ends.

This clone was seen just once. The V call is TRBV6-6, the J call TRBJ2-1; D gene uncertain. The CDR3 runs to 13 residues. Looked up from germline, CDR1 is MNHNY and CDR2 is SVGAGI (reference sequence). Deletions cut 2 bases from V and 4 bases from J, with 6 bases between. CDR3 DNA: TGTGCCAGCAGTTACGTGATTTACAATGAGCAGTTCTTC. The encoded protein is CASSYVIYNEQFF.

This clone was seen a single time. This chain connects TRBV7-9 to TRBJ2-3; the D is unclear. V lost 3 bases, J lost 3 bases, and 13 bases lay in between. The CDR3 runs to 15 residues. Germline lookup yields CDR1 SEHNR and CDR2 FQNEAQ (reference sequence). The CDR3 loop is CASSFIGSETDTQYF. The CDR3 DNA is TGTGCCAGCAGCTTTATAGGCAGCGAGACAGATACGCAGTATTTT.

This clone was seen just once. The J gene is TRBJ2-7, the V gene TRBV4-2; 8 nucleotides line up with TRBD1. The CDR3 is 15 residues long. Germline trimming cut 4 bases from V and 4 bases from J; bases unmatched to any gene: 9. Looked up from germline, CDR1 is LGHNA and CDR2 is YNFKEQ. This chain's CDR3 is CASSLHEQGEYEQYF. In nucleotides, the CDR3 is TGTGCCAGCAGCCTCCACGAACAGGGGGAATACGAGCAGTACTTC.

The chain couples TRBV29-1 to TRBJ2-1; D is possibly TRBD2 (5 bases). Trimming took 4 bases from V and 4 from J, leaving 17 bases between them. Germline assignment: CDR1 SQVTM and CDR2 ANQGSEA. This CDR3 has 15 amino acids. Written as DNA, the CDR3 is TGCAGCGTTGTCCCTAGGGCTAGCAGATACAATGAGCAGTTCTTC. It specifies CSVVPRASRYNEQFF.

V is TRBV4-1 and J is TRBJ2-2, with 14 bases fitting TRBD2. Germline CDR1 and CDR2: MGHRA and YSYEKL. The V segment lost 0 bases and the J segment 2 bases; nucleotides outside the gene matches: 8. The length of the CDR3 is 20 residues. The CDR3: CASSQDRRGLAGDNTGELFF. CDR3 DNA sequence: TGCGCCAGCAGCCAAGATCGGCGGGGACTAGCGGGGGACAACACCGGGGAGCTGTTTTTT.

V and J are TRBV11-2 and TRBJ1-1, with a tentative D call TRBD1 (5 bases). Germline values: CDR1 SGHAT, CDR2 FQNNGV. V was trimmed by 6 bases and J by 2 bases, leaving 10 bases between them. This CDR3 contains 13 residues. CDR3 coding DNA: TGTGCCAGCAGGTGGGGCGGAAACACTGAAGCTTTCTTT. This codes for CASRWGGNTEAFF. Together with reference TRBV11-2 and TRBJ1-1, the CDR3 gives the full variable domain: EAGVAQSPRYKIIEKRQSVAFWCNPISGHATLYWYQQILGQGPKLLIQFQNNGVVDDSQLPKDRFSAERLKGVDSTLKIQPAKLEDSAVYLCASRWGGNTEAFFGQGTRLTVV.